The 23 T cell receptor beta chains below were found in one sample sequenced in a study of cytomegalovirus exposure and HLA in healthy donors (dated by TCRdb to about 2017). Library construction relied on the immunoSEQ multiplex PCR assay. The multiplex PCR relied on a mix of 60 forward primers for TCR Vbeta segments and 13 reverse primers for TCR Jbeta segments. Not all clones reach the TCRdb copy of this immuneACCESS table, which keeps in-frame sequences only. Checked studies attribute under half of the gap to unresolved V genes and leave the rest unexplained. The sample table lists some 190,000 clones, about nine tenths of them with a count of one. Jointly, the top ten make up less than 1.3% of the sample. The sequenced sample consisted of PBMCs. These receptors all come from a boy younger than 10 in good health and CMV-seronegative.

The rearrangement uses TRBV7-9 and TRBJ2-5; D might be TRBD2 (6 bases). This CDR3 spans 12 amino acids. CDR1 is SEHNR and CDR2 is FQNEAQ in the germline V gene (reference sequence). The V end was cut by 8 bases, the J end by 5 bases, with 12 bases between. CDR3: CASVRGTETQYF. The CDR3 DNA is TGTGCCAGCGTACGCGGGACCGAGACCCAGTACTTC.

The V gene is TRBV20-1, the J gene TRBJ2-3, with a possible D match to TRBD2 (6 bases). The CDR3 contains 11 residues. The V end was cut by 8 bases, the J end by 7 bases, with 13 bases between. The V gene's germline CDR1 is DFQATT and CDR2 SNEGSKA (reference sequence). This chain's CDR3 is CSTTGGYTQYF. In DNA form, the CDR3 reads TGCAGTACAACTGGGGGGTATACGCAGTATTTT.

The J gene is TRBJ1-4, the V gene TRBV5-1, with D perhaps matching TRBD1 (5 bases). The CDR3 loop spans 14 amino acids. Between the trimmed V and J ends, which lost 4 bases and 8 bases, there was a span of 15 bases. Looked up from germline, CDR1 is SGHRS and CDR2 is YFSETQ. CDR3 region: CASSGGLRGEKLFF. The CDR3 DNA reads TGCGCCAGCAGCGGGGGACTACGGGGCGAAAAACTGTTTTTT.

This chain joins TRBV7-8 and TRBJ2-5; 8 nucleotides align to TRBD2. The DNA end lines up better with TRBJ2-7; the J call may be wrong. The CDR3 is 14 amino acids. Per the germline V gene, CDR1 is SGHVS and CDR2 is FQNEAQ. DNA for the CDR3: TGTGCCAGCAGCTCCGGACTAGCCAAGGACGAGCAGTACTTC. Protein: CASSSGLAKDEQYF.

The chain uses TRBV2 and TRBJ1-5, with 8 nucleotides matching TRBD1. V lost 6 bases and J lost 1; bases outside the gene matches: 5. This CDR3 comprises 15 residues. Germline V gene sequence: CDR1 SNHLY, CDR2 FYNNEI. The CDR3 DNA follows: TGTGCCAGCAGCCAGGGGGCAGAAAGCAATCAGCCCCAGCATTTT. This gives the protein CASSQGAESNQPQHF.

The rearrangement uses TRBV11-2 and TRBJ2-7; weak D call: TRBD1 (5 bases). The CDR3 totals 15 residues. Germline lookup yields CDR1 SGHAT and CDR2 FQNNGV. V shed 5 bases and J shed 7 bases, with 21 bases lying between them. DNA for the CDR3: TGTGCCAGCAGCCCAATCTGGGGCGGCCCTAGGGAGCAGTACTTC. Its protein product is CASSPIWGGPREQYF.

The chain combines TRBV27 with TRBJ2-7; D not certain. The CDR3 has 12 amino acids. Deletions cut 6 bases from V and 6 bases from J, with 12 bases between. Germline CDR1 and CDR2: MNHEY and SMNVEV (reference sequence). The CDR3 bases are TGTGCCAGCAGCAATTTTGAGCGCGAGCAGTACTTC. Translating it yields CASSNFEREQYF.

The chain recombines TRBV6-5 with TRBJ1-1; the D gene is possibly TRBD1 (6 bases). V was pared by 4 bases and J by 0 bases, with 12 bases between. The length of the CDR3 is 15 residues. Germline V gene lookup returns CDR1 MNHEY and CDR2 SVGAGI. CDR3 loop: CASSSWTEVNTEAFF. DNA of the CDR3: TGTGCCAGCAGTTCATGGACAGAAGTGAACACTGAAGCTTTCTTT.

The chain uses TRBV5-4 and TRBJ1-6; D gene unclear. This CDR3 is built from 17 residues. Germline loops: CDR1 SGHNT, CDR2 YYREEE (reference sequence). The V end lost 0 bases, the J end lost 0 bases, and 10 bases lay between the germline ends. CDR3 loop: CASSLEAQDSYNSPLHF. The CDR3 DNA follows: TGTGCCAGCAGCTTGGAAGCCCAGGACTCCTATAATTCACCCCTCCACTTT.

V is TRBV27 and J is TRBJ2-3; TRBD2 is a possible D gene (6 bases). Trimming cost V 3 bases and J 4 bases, with 8 bases left between them. This CDR3 region has 13 residues. In germline, CDR1 is MNHEY, CDR2 SMNVEV (reference sequence). CDR3 in DNA: TGTGCCAGCAGTTTCGGAGGGGCAGATACGCAGTATTTT. Translated, it gives CASSFGGADTQYF.

The rearrangement links TRBV5-1 to TRBJ1-3, with D unresolved. CDR1 and CDR2 (germline): SGHRS, YFSETQ. V lost 2 bases and J 3 bases, leaving 12 bases between the germline ends. This CDR3 contains 15 residues. This chain's CDR3 is CASSLPTGYGNTIYF. The CDR3 region has the DNA TGCGCCAGCAGCTTACCTACGGGGTATGGAAACACCATATATTTT.

A word on this clone: At one end the junction does not follow the germline gene, possibly because of a read error. The chain employs TRBV2 and TRBJ1-5, with D tentatively TRBD1 (5 bases). The CDR3 length is 17 residues. Germline values: CDR1 SNHLY, CDR2 FYNNEI. The CDR3 region has the DNA TGTGCCAGCAGCGAAGCGCAGGGACGGCGCGGGATCGGGCCCCAGCATTTT. Amino acid sequence: CASSEAQGRRGIGPQHF.

The chain couples TRBV6-6 to TRBJ2-7; tentatively, D is TRBD1 (6 bases). This CDR3 has 16 amino acids. Trimming stripped 5 bases from V and 2 bases from J, with 19 bases between. CDR1 and CDR2 from the germline V gene are MNHNY and SVGAGI (reference sequence). DNA of the CDR3: TGTGCCAGCAGTGCGAGACCAGGGGAAACGGCCTACGAGCAGTACTTC. It yields the protein CASSARPGETAYEQYF.

The chain recombines TRBV4-2 with TRBJ2-1; no clear D gene. Between the trimmed V and J ends, which lost 4 bases and 1 base, there was a span of 5 bases. Germline assignment: CDR1 LGHNA and CDR2 YNFKEQ. The CDR3 length is 13 residues. This CDR3 reads CASSPGSYNEQFF. The DNA for the CDR3 is TGTGCCAGCAGCCCCGGGTCCTACAATGAGCAGTTCTTC.

J is TRBJ2-3 and V is TRBV7-2; D uncertain. CDR1 is SGHTA and CDR2 is FQGNSA in the germline V gene. There are 13 residues in the CDR3. V dropped 1 base and J dropped 2 bases, with 4 bases sitting between them. CDR3 protein: CASSLDNTDTQYF. As DNA, the CDR3 is TGTGCCAGCAGCTTAGACAACACAGATACGCAGTATTTT.

This clone occurred a few times. The chain has TRBV6-1 and TRBJ2-2; D not resolved. The CDR3 contains 12 residues. CDR1 and CDR2 from the germline V gene are MNHNS and SASEGT. Trimming pared 6 bases from V and 2 bases from J, leaving 4 bases between. As DNA, the CDR3 is TGTGCCAGCAGAGCCAACACCGGGGAGCTGTTTTTT. Its translation: CASRANTGELFF.

The chain joins TRBV29-1 to TRBJ1-1; 8 bases line up with TRBD1. The V and J ends lost 3 bases and 2 bases, in that order; junction bases with no gene match: 8. Germline V gene lookup returns CDR1 SQVTM and CDR2 ANQGSEA. The CDR3 spans 15 residues. DNA for the CDR3: TGCAGCGTTGAGGGACTGGGACAGGAAAACACTGAAGCTTTCTTT. Its translation: CSVEGLGQENTEAFF.

The CDR3 loop reads CASSFRGYRADEQYF. The CDR3 DNA follows: TGTGCCAGCAGTTTTCGGGGGTATCGCGCCGACGAGCAGTACTTC. This chain joins TRBV27 and TRBJ2-7; D is possibly TRBD2 (6 bases). Germline V lookup: CDR1 MNHEY, CDR2 SMNVEV (reference sequence). The ends were cut back, 3 bases at V and 5 bases at J, with 17 bases in the middle. The CDR3 runs 15 residues.

The J gene is TRBJ2-7, the V gene TRBV5-6; D is uncertain. V was clipped by 2 bases and J by 0 bases, with 15 bases between them. Germline V gene data show CDR1 as SGHDT and CDR2 as YYEEEE. The CDR3 sequence is 16 residues long. The CDR3 loop is CASSFARLLNSYEQYF. Written as DNA, the CDR3 is TGTGCCAGCAGCTTCGCCCGGTTACTGAACTCCTACGAGCAGTACTTC.

The chain uses TRBV6-5 and TRBJ2-1; a weak D match, TRBD2 (7 bases). The CDR3 sequence is 14 residues long. Germline V lookup: CDR1 MNHEY, CDR2 SVGAGI. Trimming took 7 bases from V and 6 from J, leaving 16 bases between them. Here the CDR3 reads CASKDGGGPNEQFF. The CDR3, as DNA: TGTGCCAGCAAGGATGGGGGGGGGCCCAATGAGCAGTTCTTC.

The V gene is TRBV9, the J gene TRBJ2-2; D may be TRBD2 (5 bases). Per germline, CDR1 SGDLS and CDR2 YYNGEE. V dropped 4 bases and J dropped 2 bases, with 15 bases sitting between them. The CDR3 has 16 amino acids. DNA for the CDR3: TGTGCCAGCAGCCCCGAGGCGGGCCCTAACACCGGGGAGCTGTTTTTT. It codes for CASSPEAGPNTGELFF.

This clone was counted once. The rearrangement joins TRBV6-1 to TRBJ2-3; 11 nucleotides align to TRBD1. V gave up 3 bases and J gave up 0 bases; unmatched junction bases: 8. This CDR3 has 18 residues. CDR1 is MNHNS, CDR2 SASEGT, per germline. Here the CDR3 reads CASSERGGTGGSTDTQYF. CDR3 DNA: TGTGCCAGCAGTGAGCGAGGGGGGACAGGGGGGAGCACAGATACGCAGTATTTT.

The gene calls are TRBV5-6 and TRBJ2-3; tentative D call: TRBD1 (5 bases). CDR1 SGHDT and CDR2 YYEEEE come from the germline V gene. This CDR3 contains 13 residues. V gave up 0 bases and J gave up 4 bases, with 6 bases separating them. CDR3 nucleotides: TGTGCCAGCAGCTTGGCAGGGCCAGATACGCAGTATTTT. It specifies CASSLAGPDTQYF.